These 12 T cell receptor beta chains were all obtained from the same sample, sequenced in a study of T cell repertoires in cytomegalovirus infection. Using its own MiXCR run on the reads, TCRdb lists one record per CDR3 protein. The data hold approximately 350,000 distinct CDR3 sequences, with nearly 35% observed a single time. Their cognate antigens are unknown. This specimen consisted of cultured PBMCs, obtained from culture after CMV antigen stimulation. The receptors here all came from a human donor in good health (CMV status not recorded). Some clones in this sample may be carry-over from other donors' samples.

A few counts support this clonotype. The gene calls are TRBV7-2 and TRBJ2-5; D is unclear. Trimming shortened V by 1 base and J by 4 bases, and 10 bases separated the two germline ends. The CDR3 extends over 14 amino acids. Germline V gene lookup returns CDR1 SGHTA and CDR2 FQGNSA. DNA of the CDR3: TGTGCCAGCAGCTTAGAAGGCTGGGGAGAGACCCAGTACTTC. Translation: CASSLEGWGETQYF.

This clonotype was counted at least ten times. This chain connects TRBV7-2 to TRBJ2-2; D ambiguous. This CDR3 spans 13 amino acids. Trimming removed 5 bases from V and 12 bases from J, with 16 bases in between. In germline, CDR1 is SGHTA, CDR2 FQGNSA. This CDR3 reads CASSPGAGVQLFF. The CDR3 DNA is TGTGCCAGCAGCCCAGGTGCTGGGGTTCAGCTGTTTTTT. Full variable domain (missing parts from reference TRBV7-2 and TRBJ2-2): GAGVSQSPSNKVTEKGKDVELRCDPISGHTALYWYRQSLGQGLEFLIYFQGNSAPDKSGLPSDRFSAERTGGSVSTLTIQRTQQEDSAVYLCASSPGAGVQLFFGEGSRLTVL.

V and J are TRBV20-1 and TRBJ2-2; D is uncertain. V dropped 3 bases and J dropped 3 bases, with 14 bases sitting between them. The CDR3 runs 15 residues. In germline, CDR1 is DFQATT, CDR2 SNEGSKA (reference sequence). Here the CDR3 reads CSASHAGADTGELFF. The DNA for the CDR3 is TGCAGTGCTAGTCACGCAGGTGCGGACACCGGGGAGCTGTTTTTT.

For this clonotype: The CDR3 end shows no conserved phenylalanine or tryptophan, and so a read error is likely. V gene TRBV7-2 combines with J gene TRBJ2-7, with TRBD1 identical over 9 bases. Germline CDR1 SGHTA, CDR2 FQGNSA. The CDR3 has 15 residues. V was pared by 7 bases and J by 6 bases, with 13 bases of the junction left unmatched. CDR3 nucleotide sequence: TGTGCCAGCATCTCGGACGGGACAGGGAACGGCGAGCAGTACATC. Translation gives CASISDGTGNGEQYI.

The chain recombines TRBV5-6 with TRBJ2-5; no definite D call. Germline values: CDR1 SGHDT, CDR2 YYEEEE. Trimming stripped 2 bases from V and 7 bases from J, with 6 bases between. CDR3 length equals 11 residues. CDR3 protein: CASSFGGTQYF. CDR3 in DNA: TGTGCCAGCAGCTTCGGTGGGACCCAGTACTTC.

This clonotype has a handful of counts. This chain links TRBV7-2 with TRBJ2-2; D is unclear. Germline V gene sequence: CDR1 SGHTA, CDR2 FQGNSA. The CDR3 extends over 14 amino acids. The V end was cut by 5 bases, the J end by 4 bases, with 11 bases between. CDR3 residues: CASSRDFTTGELFF. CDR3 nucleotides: TGTGCCAGCAGCCGAGATTTTACCACCGGGGAGCTGTTTTTT.

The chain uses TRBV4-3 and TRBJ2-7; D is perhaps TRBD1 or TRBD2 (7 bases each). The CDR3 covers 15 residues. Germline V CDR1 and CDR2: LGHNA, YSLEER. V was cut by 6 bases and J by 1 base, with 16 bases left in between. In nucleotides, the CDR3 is TGCGCCAGCAGTGAGCAGGGGGGGGGGTCCTACGAGCAGTACTTC. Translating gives CASSEQGGGSYEQYF.

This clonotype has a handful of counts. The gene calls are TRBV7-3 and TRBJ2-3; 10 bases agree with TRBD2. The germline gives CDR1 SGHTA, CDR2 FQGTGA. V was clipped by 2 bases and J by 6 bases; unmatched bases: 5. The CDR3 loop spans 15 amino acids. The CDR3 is CASSLSLAGVDTQYF. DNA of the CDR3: TGTGCCAGCAGCTTATCCCTAGCGGGAGTGGATACGCAGTATTTT.

CDR3 amino acids: CSVKIRGNAGANVLTF. The CDR3 DNA reads TGCAGCGTTAAGATTCGGGGAAATGCAGGGGCCAACGTCCTGACTTTC. The V gene is TRBV29-1, the J gene TRBJ2-6; D may be TRBD2 (5 bases). With 5 bases removed from V and 4 bases from J, the gap between germline ends came to 18 bases. This CDR3 contains 16 residues. CDR1 is SQVTM, CDR2 ANQGSEA, per germline.

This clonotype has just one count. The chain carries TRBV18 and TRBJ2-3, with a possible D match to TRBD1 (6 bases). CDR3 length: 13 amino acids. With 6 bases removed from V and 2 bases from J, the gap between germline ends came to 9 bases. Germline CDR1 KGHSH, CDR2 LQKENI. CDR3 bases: TGTGCCAGCTCGGGGGCGAACACAGATACGCAGTATTTT. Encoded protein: CASSGANTDTQYF.

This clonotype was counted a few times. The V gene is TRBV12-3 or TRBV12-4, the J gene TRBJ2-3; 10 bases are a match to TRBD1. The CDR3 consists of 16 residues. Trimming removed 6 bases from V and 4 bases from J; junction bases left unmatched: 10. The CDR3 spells CASSLWDRGRADTQYF. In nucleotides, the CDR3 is TGTGCCAGCAGCCTTTGGGACAGGGGACGCGCAGATACGCAGTATTTT.

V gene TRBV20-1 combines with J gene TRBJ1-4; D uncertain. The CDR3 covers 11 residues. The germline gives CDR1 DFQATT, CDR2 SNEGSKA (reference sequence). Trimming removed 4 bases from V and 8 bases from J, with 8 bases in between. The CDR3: CSAKRTEKLFF. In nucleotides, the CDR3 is TGCAGTGCTAAAAGGACCGAAAAACTGTTTTTT.